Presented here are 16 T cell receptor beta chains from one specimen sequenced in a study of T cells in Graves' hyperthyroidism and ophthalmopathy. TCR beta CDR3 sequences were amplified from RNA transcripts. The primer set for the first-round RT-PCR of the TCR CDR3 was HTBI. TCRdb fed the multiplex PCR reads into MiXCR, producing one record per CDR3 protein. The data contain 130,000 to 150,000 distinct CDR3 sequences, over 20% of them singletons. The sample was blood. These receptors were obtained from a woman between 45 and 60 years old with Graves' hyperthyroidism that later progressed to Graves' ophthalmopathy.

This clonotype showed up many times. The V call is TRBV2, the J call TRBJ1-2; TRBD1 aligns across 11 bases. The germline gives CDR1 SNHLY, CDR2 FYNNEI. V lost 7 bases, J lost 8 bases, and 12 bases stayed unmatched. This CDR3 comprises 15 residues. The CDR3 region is CASIIQGQGALGYTF. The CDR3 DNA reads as TGTGCCAGCATTATTCAAGGACAGGGGGCTTTGGGCTACACCTTC.

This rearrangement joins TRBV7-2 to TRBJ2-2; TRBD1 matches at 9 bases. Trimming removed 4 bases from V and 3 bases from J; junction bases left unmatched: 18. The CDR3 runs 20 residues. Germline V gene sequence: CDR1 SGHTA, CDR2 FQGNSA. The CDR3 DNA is TGTGCCAGCAGCTCACGCTCATCAACCACAGGGGGCGCGTACACCGGGGAGCTGTTTTTT. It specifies CASSSRSSTTGGAYTGELFF.

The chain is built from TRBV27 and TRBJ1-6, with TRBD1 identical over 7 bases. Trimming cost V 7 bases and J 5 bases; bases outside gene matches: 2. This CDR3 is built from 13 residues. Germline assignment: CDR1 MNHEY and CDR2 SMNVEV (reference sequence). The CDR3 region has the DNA TGTGCCAGCACGACAGGGAATAATTCACCCCTCCACTTT. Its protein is CASTTGNNSPLHF.

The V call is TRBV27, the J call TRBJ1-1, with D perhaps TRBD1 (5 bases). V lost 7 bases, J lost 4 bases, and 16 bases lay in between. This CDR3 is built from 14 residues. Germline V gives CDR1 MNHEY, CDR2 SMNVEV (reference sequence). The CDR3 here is CASNSDIAGTEAFF. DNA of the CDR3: TGTGCCAGCAACTCGGACATCGCGGGCACTGAAGCTTTCTTT.

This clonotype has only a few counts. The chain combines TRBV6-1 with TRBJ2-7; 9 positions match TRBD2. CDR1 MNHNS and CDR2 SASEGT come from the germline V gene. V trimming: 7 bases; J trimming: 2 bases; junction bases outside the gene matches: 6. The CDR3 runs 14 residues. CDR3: CASKSSGRPYEQYF. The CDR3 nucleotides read TGTGCCAGCAAATCAAGCGGGAGGCCCTACGAGCAGTACTTC.

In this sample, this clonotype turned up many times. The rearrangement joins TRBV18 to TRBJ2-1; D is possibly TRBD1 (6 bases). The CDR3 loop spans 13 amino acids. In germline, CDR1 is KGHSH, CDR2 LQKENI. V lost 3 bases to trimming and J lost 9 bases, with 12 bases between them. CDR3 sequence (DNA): TGTGCCAGCTCACCTCAACAGGGAACTGAGCAGTTCTTC. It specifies CASSPQQGTEQFF.

The CDR3: CASSYSLAGGPVTGELFF. The CDR3 DNA reads as TGTGCCAGCAGTTACAGTCTAGCGGGAGGGCCAGTGACCGGGGAGCTGTTTTTT. V usage is TRBV6-9 and J usage is TRBJ2-2, with TRBD2 matching 12 bases. CDR3 length equals 18 residues. Germline CDR1 is MNHGY and CDR2 is SVAAGI. V was clipped by 3 bases and J by 5 bases; unmatched bases: 10.

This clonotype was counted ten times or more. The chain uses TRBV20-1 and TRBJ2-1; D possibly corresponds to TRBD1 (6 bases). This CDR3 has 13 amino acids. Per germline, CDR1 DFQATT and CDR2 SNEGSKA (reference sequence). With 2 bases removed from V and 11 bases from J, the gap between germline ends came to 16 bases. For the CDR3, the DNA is TGCAGTGCTAGACCGGACAGCCGCAAGCAGCAGTTCTTC. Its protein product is CSARPDSRKQQFF.

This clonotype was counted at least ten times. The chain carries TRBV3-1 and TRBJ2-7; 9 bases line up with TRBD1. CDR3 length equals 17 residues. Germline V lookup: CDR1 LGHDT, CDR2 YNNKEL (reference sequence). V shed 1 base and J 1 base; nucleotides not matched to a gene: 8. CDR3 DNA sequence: TGTGCCAGCAGCCAAGGTCCGGGACAGGGATATTCCTACGAGCAGTACTTC. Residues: CASSQGPGQGYSYEQYF.

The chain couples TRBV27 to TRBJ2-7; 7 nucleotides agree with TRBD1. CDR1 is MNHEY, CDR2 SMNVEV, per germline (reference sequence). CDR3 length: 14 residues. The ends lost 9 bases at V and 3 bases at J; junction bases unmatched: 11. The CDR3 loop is CASPPETGNYEQYF. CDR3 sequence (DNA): TGTGCCAGTCCCCCTGAGACAGGGAACTACGAGCAGTACTTC.

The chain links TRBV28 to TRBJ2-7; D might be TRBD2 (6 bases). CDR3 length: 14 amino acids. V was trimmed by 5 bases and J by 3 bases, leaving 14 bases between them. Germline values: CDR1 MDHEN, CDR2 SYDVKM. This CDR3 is CASSRASAGYEQYF. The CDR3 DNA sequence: TGTGCCAGCAGTCGGGCTAGCGCGGGCTACGAGCAGTACTTC.

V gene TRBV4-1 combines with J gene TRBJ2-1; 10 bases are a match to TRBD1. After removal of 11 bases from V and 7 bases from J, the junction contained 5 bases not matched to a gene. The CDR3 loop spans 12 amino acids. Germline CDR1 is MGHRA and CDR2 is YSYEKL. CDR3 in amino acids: CAAGTGDNEQFF. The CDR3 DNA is TGCGCCGCCGGGACAGGGGATAATGAGCAGTTCTTC.

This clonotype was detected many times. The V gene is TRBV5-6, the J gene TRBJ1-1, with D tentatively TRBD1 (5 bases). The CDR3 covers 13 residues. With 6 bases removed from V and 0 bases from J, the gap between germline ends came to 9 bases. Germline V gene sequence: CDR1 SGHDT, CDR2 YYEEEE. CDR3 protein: CASTWGMNTEAFF. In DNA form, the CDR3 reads TGTGCCAGCACCTGGGGGATGAACACTGAAGCTTTCTTT.

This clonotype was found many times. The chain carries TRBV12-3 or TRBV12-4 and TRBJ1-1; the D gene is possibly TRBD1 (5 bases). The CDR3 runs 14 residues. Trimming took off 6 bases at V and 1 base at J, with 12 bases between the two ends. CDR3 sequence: CASSVSQGNTEAFF. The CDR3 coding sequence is TGTGCCAGCAGCGTTAGCCAGGGGAACACTGAAGCTTTCTTT.

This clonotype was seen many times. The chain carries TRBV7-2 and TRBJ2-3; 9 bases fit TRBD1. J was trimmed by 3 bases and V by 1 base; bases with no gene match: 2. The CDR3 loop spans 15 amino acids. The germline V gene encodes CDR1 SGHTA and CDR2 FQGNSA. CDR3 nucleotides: TGTGCCAGCAGCTTAGGCGGGACAGGGACAGATACGCAGTATTTT. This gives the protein CASSLGGTGTDTQYF.

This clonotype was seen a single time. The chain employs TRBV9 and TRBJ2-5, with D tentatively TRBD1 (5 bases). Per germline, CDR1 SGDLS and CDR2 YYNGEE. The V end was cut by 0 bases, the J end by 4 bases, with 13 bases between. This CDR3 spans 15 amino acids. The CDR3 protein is CASSVASQGRETQYF. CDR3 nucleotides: TGTGCCAGCAGCGTAGCGTCTCAGGGAAGAGAGACCCAGTACTTC.